This T cell receptor beta chain appears in the sequencing data of a study of blood T cell repertoires in COVID-19. Study information: Researchers got acute and convalescent COVID-19 samples from the United States, Italy and Spain.

Some clones are missing from TCRdb's copy, which holds only in-frame ones; the method was immunoSEQ multiplex PCR. The table lists 150,000 to 200,000 clones, 70% to 90% of them singletons. Per the germline V gene, CDR1 is MNHNS and CDR2 is SASEGT. Trimming took off 1 base at V and 4 bases at J, with 19 bases between the two ends. This CDR3 is 17 amino acids long. The receptor comes from a woman older than 75 in a cohort sampled during active or convalescent COVID-19. Sequenced: peripheral blood. The V and J genes are TRBV6-1 and TRBJ1-2; TRBD1 is a possible D gene (5 bases). CDR3 sequence (DNA): TGTGCCAGCAGTGAAGAGGCGGGGGTTCCTTTCCCCTATGGCTACACCTTC. It yields the protein CASSEEAGVPFPYGYTF.